Shown below are 14 T cell receptor beta chains from a single sample sequenced in a study of metastatic and nonmetastatic thyroid tumors. Via MiXCR, TCRdb re-called the PCR reads. The sample gives approximately 13,000 clones, roughly 12% of which show up once; about 14% is in the top ten. Patients were all untreated before their thyroid surgery. Sequencing input: blood. These TCRs come from a female donor with papillary thyroid cancer or a benign thyroid nodule (not recorded which). Some clones in this sample may be carry-over from other donors' samples.

This clone showed up many times. The chain links TRBV5-1 to TRBJ2-1; 14 positions match TRBD2. In germline, CDR1 is SGHRS, CDR2 YFSETQ. CDR3 length: 17 residues. V trimming: 4 bases; J trimming: 8 bases; junction bases outside the gene matches: 11. The CDR3 protein is CASSGGTSGGRGDEQFF. The CDR3, as DNA: TGCGCCAGCAGCGGGGGGACTAGCGGGGGCCGTGGGGATGAGCAGTTCTTC. The complete variable domain, with remaining parts taken from reference TRBV5-1 and TRBJ2-1, reads KAGVTQTPRYLIKTRGQQVTLSCSPISGHRSVSWYQQTPGQGLQFLFEYFSETQRNKGNFPGRFSGRQFSNSRSEMNVSTLELGDSALYLCASSGGTSGGRGDEQFFGPGTRLTVL.

This clone was detected only a few times. An end of the junction differs from the germline gene, which may be a read error. This rearrangement joins TRBV20-1 to TRBJ2-5; the D is unclear. The germline V gene encodes CDR1 DFQATT and CDR2 SNEGSKA (reference sequence). The CDR3 covers 13 residues. The CDR3 region has the DNA TGCAGTGCTAGACCAGTAGGGCAAGAGACCCGGTACTTC. Protein sequence: CSARPVGQETRYF.

Of note for this clone: This sequence may be a read error, since a much larger clone differs from it by one base. This sample includes further DNA sequences coding for the same CDR3. The chain combines TRBV5-4 with TRBJ2-7; 7 bases are shared with TRBD2. After removal of 0 bases from V and 4 bases from J, the junction contained 7 bases not matched to a gene. The CDR3 is 15 residues long. The germline gives CDR1 SGHNT, CDR2 YYREEE (reference sequence). DNA for the CDR3: TGTGCCAGCAGCTTGGAGAAGCGGGGTACTTACGAGCAGTACTTC. Amino acids: CASSLEKRGTYEQYF.

At least ten counts were recorded for this clone. The chain is built from TRBV11-2 and TRBJ1-1, with no clear D. The CDR3 length is 14 residues. In germline, CDR1 is SGHAT, CDR2 FQNNGV. Trimming pared 1 base from V and 5 bases from J, leaving 11 bases between. The CDR3 is CASSLALQVTEAFF. The DNA for the CDR3 is TGTGCCAGCAGCTTAGCCCTTCAAGTAACTGAAGCTTTCTTT.

This clone was detected a few times. The V gene is TRBV6-5, the J gene TRBJ1-2; 7 bases match TRBD1. CDR1 is MNHEY and CDR2 is SVGAGI in the germline V gene. This CDR3 is 15 amino acids long. The V gene end was trimmed by 4 bases and the J gene end by 2 bases; junction bases not matched to a gene: 7. CDR3 nucleotide sequence: TGTGCCAGCAGTTCCCTGACAGGGAAGAACTATGGCTACACCTTC. Amino acid sequence: CASSSLTGKNYGYTF.

In its sample, this clone ranks as medium-sized. The CDR3 spells CASSVVRSSGNTIYF. The CDR3 DNA sequence: TGTGCCAGCAGTGTGGTAAGGTCATCCGGAAACACCATATATTTT. This chain links TRBV6-1 with TRBJ1-3, with D unclear. The CDR3 spans 15 residues. The germline V and J ends were trimmed by 4 bases and 4 bases, with 14 bases remaining between them. Per the germline V gene, CDR1 is MNHNS and CDR2 is SASEGT.

This clone was counted ten times or more. The chain links TRBV20-1 to TRBJ1-1; D ambiguous. Germline V CDR1 and CDR2: DFQATT, SNEGSKA (reference sequence). This CDR3 contains 17 residues. The ends were cut back, 0 bases at V and 1 base at J, with 18 bases in the middle. The CDR3 DNA sequence: TGCAGTGCTAGAGATGAGTTACGACTCGGAGGGAACACTGAAGCTTTCTTT. Protein sequence: CSARDELRLGGNTEAFF.

This clone appeared many times. Other DNA sequences from this sample encode an identical CDR3 as well. The V call is TRBV7-6, the J call TRBJ2-1, with 13 bases matching TRBD2. CDR1 is SGHVS and CDR2 is FNYEAQ in the germline V gene. Trimming at V came to 5 bases and at J to 7 bases, leaving 8 bases not matched to a gene. This CDR3 region has 16 residues. The chain's CDR3 is CASSRERTSGGNEQFF. Here the CDR3 DNA reads TGTGCCAGCAGCAGGGAGAGGACTAGCGGGGGAAATGAGCAGTTCTTC.

This clone was detected many times. This sequence joins TRBV28 and TRBJ1-3, with 7 nucleotides matching TRBD1. V shed 3 bases and J 0 bases; nucleotides not matched to a gene: 2. Germline-derived CDR1 and CDR2 are MDHEN and SYDVKM. This CDR3 contains 15 residues. Here the CDR3 reads CASSFRGDSGNTIYF. The CDR3 nucleotides read TGTGCCAGCAGTTTCAGGGGGGACTCTGGAAACACCATATATTTT.

The rearrangement links TRBV4-1 to TRBJ1-4; 8 bases align to TRBD1. Per the germline V gene, CDR1 is MGHRA and CDR2 is YSYEKL. Trimming at V came to 0 bases and at J to 7 bases, leaving 10 bases not matched to a gene. The CDR3 is 17 amino acids. The CDR3 DNA follows: TGCGCCAGCAGCCAAGATGGTACAGGGGGTCTGACTGAAAAACTGTTTTTT. Its protein product is CASSQDGTGGLTEKLFF.

This chain joins TRBV7-9 and TRBJ2-5; D is possibly TRBD1 (5 bases). CDR1 is SEHNR, CDR2 FQNEAQ, per germline (reference sequence). V lost 2 bases and J lost 4, with 11 bases in between. The CDR3 consists of 14 residues. DNA for the CDR3: TGTGCCAGCAGCTTATTGGGGCTCGGAGAGACCCAGTACTTC. This encodes CASSLLGLGETQYF.

This clone was recorded many times. This rearrangement joins TRBV4-1 to TRBJ2-5; D unclear. The germline V and J ends were trimmed by 2 bases and 2 bases, with 12 bases remaining between them. Germline lookup yields CDR1 MGHRA and CDR2 YSYEKL. CDR3 length: 15 amino acids. In DNA form, the CDR3 reads TGCGCCAGCAGCCAAAACGAGGACGGTCAAGAGACCCAGTACTTC. It yields the protein CASSQNEDGQETQYF.

This clone has more than one count but fewer than ten. The CDR3 coding sequence is TGTGCCATCAGCCCACTAGCGGGAGCGAACACCGGGGAGCTGTTTTTT. Protein sequence: CAISPLAGANTGELFF. The chain couples TRBV10-3 to TRBJ2-2; 11 bases are shared with TRBD2. Per the germline V gene, CDR1 is ENHRY and CDR2 is SYGVKD. The CDR3 loop spans 16 amino acids. V dropped 6 bases and J dropped 0; count of bases not matched to a gene: 3.

This clone is labeled medium-sized (0.01 to 0.1%). The rearrangement uses TRBV6-1 and TRBJ2-5; D tentatively fits TRBD1 or TRBD2 (6 bases each). The V end lost 5 bases, the J end lost 5 bases, and 18 bases lay between the germline ends. Germline values: CDR1 MNHNS, CDR2 SASEGT. This CDR3 spans 15 amino acids. The CDR3 reads CASSLAGPQGETQYF. In DNA, the CDR3 is TGTGCCAGCAGTCTCGCGGGACCCCAGGGGGAGACCCAGTACTTC.